The T cell receptor (beta chain) described here comes from a study of blood T cell repertoires in COVID-19. Study-level background: Sources were T cells, B-cell-depleted T cells, or PBMCs; the material itself was cDNA or gDNA.

This clone has only one observation. How the authors handled the data: It was from reference gene primer amplification that nucleated cell counts were estimated. Produced via immunoSEQ multiplex PCR; TCRdb's table is partial and in-frame only. The V and J calls and clone size come from that table; D and trimming were worked out from the DNA. Of about 15,000 clones in the sample, around 80% were seen once. This CDR3 region has 13 residues. Germline V gene sequence: CDR1 MDHEN, CDR2 SYDVKM. The V gene lost 2 bases and the J gene lost 4 bases, with 8 bases spanning the gap. The chain combines TRBV28 with TRBJ1-2; D is possibly TRBD1 (5 bases). Sequenced sample: peripheral blood. This receptor was obtained from a human donor in a cohort sampled during active COVID-19. CDR3: CASSLQGSYGYTF. DNA for the CDR3: TGTGCCAGCAGTTTACAGGGCTCCTATGGCTACACCTTC.